The text below deals with one T cell receptor (beta chain). The TCR beta CDR3 regions underwent amplification using RNA transcripts as the source. Carried out on the TCR CDR3, a first-round RT-PCR used the HTBI primer set. TCRdb fed the multiplex PCR reads into MiXCR, producing one record per CDR3 protein. The repertoire holds over 350,000 distinct CDR3 sequences, with 15% to 20% as singletons. The sample originates from a study of T cells in Graves' hyperthyroidism and ophthalmopathy. Study at large: Sampling of peripheral blood happened at initial diagnosis, prior to any treatment.

Per germline, CDR1 LGHDT and CDR2 YNNKEL (reference sequence). V gave up 6 bases and J gave up 0 bases, with 11 bases separating them. This CDR3 region has 15 residues. This sequence originates from a man between 18 and 35 years old with Graves' ophthalmopathy. This chain joins TRBV3-1 and TRBJ1-4; D not resolved. The sequenced sample consisted of blood. The CDR3 loop is CASSREGATNEKLFF. CDR3 nucleotide sequence: TGTGCCAGCAGTCGCGAGGGTGCAACTAATGAAAAACTGTTTTTT.